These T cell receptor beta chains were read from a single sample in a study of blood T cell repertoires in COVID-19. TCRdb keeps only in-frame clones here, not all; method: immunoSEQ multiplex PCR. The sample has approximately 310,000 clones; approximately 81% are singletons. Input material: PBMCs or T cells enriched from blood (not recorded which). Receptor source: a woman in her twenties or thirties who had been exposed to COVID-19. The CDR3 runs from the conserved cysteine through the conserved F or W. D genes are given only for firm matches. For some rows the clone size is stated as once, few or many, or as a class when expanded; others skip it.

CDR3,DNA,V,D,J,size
CASSLGSQLNTEAFF,TGCGCCAGCAGCTTGGGGTCACAGTTGAACACTGAAGCTTTCTTT,TRBV5-1,.,TRBJ1-1,few
CASSTGAGVSEQYF,TGTGCCAGCAGTACCGGTGCGGGGGTGAGCGAGCAGTACTTC,TRBV28,TRBD2,TRBJ2-7,once
CAISEGLYEQYF,TGTGCCATCAGTGAGGGACTCTACGAGCAGTACTTC,TRBV10-3,.,TRBJ2-7,.
CASTRDRTNNEQFF,TGCGCCAGCACCCGGGACAGGACCAACAATGAGCAGTTCTTC,TRBV4-1,TRBD1,TRBJ2-1,.
CASSFGQGSQPQHF,TGTGCCAGCAGCTTCGGACAGGGGAGTCAGCCCCAGCATTTT,TRBV7-9,TRBD1,TRBJ1-5,.
CASGTGGNNEQFF,TGTGCCAGCGGTACCGGGGGAAACAATGAGCAGTTCTTC,TRBV6-5,.,TRBJ2-1,.
CATNMKYGYTF,TGTGCCACCAACATGAAGTATGGCTACACCTTC,TRBV28,.,TRBJ1-2,.
CASSLGSGLRETQYF,TGTGCCAGCAGTTTAGGTAGCGGCCTGCGGGAGACCCAGTACTTC,TRBV27,.,TRBJ2-5,.
CASRPRLAGQETQYF,TGTGCCAGCAGACCCAGACTAGCGGGGCAAGAGACCCAGTACTTC,TRBV6-5,TRBD2,TRBJ2-5,.
CASSRSGGPGVSETQYF,TGTGCCAGCAGCCGAAGCGGGGGACCGGGGGTCTCGGAGACCCAGTACTTC,TRBV7-8,TRBD2,TRBJ2-5,once
CASGQVYGYTF,TGTGCCAGCGGACAGGTCTATGGCTACACCTTC,TRBV2,TRBD1,TRBJ1-2,.
CASSQGGSQGYAFF,TGTGCCAGCAGCCAAGGGGGTTCCCAGGGGTACGCTTTCTTT,TRBV3-1/TRBV3-2,.,TRBJ1-1,.
CASEWENQPQHF,TGTGCCAGCGAGTGGGAGAATCAGCCCCAGCATTTT,TRBV5-8,.,TRBJ1-5,.
CASTRSRVEAFF,TGTGCCAGCACTCGTTCCCGGGTAGAAGCTTTCTTT,TRBV2,.,TRBJ1-1,.
CASSPLGEGAFF,TGTGCCAGCAGCCCCCTGGGCGAAGGAGCTTTCTTT,TRBV14,.,TRBJ1-1,.
CASSQGWGVGEKLFF,TGCGCCAGCAGCCAAGGGTGGGGGGTAGGCGAAAAACTGTTTTTT,TRBV4-1,.,TRBJ1-4,.
CASSLYSSNQPQHF,TGTGCCAGCAGCTTATATAGTAGCAATCAGCCCCAGCATTTT,TRBV7-2,.,TRBJ1-5,.
CATSEADRGYTF,TGTGCCACCAGTGAAGCAGACAGAGGCTACACCTTC,TRBV24-1,.,TRBJ1-2,.
CASSTDRGMSYTF,TGTGCCAGCAGTACGGACAGGGGGATGAGCTACACCTTC,TRBV28,TRBD1,TRBJ1-2,.
CASSQTAGGTDTQYF,TGTGCCAGCAGCCAAACGGCGGGGGGCACAGATACGCAGTATTTT,TRBV4-2,TRBD2,TRBJ2-3,.
CASSQTGGRETQYF,TGTGCCAGCAGTCAAACAGGGGGCCGGGAGACCCAGTACTTC,TRBV28,TRBD1,TRBJ2-5,.
CASSNRRNQTKFF,TGTGCCAGCAGCAATCGGCGGAATCAGACGAAGTTCTTC,TRBV21-1,.,TRBJ2-1,.
CASSLDIQGPEAFF,TGTGCCAGCAGCTTAGACATTCAGGGCCCTGAAGCTTTCTTT,TRBV7-9,.,TRBJ1-1,.
CASRPEGQGAEGYTF,TGTGCCAGCAGACCAGAGGGACAGGGGGCGGAGGGCTACACCTTC,TRBV28,TRBD1,TRBJ1-2,once
CAISEGTRNTGELFF,TGTGCCATCAGTGAAGGGACAAGGAACACCGGGGAGCTGTTTTTT,TRBV10-3,.,TRBJ2-2,.
CASSRSQSAYNSPLHF,TGTGCCAGCAGCCGTTCCCAGTCTGCCTATAATTCACCCCTCCACTTT,TRBV13,.,TRBJ1-6,.
CASSSRPGLAGVWPFEQYF,TGTGCCAGCAGCTCACGCCCGGGACTAGCGGGAGTTTGGCCTTTCGAGCAGTACTTC,TRBV21-1,.,TRBJ2-7,.
CASSSSSRGNGNTIYF,TGTGCCAGTAGTAGCTCATCCAGGGGGAATGGAAACACCATATATTTT,TRBV19,TRBD1,TRBJ1-3,.
CASSLSHQVSEQYF,TGTGCCAGCAGCTTATCACATCAGGTTTCCGAGCAGTACTTC,TRBV7-8,.,TRBJ2-7,.
CASSLPATGVHYNEQFF,TGTGCCAGCAGTCTACCGGCGACAGGGGTCCACTACAATGAGCAGTTCTTC,TRBV6-2/TRBV6-3,TRBD1,TRBJ2-1,.
CATSDRGTATGDTQYF,TGTGCCACCAGTGATCGCGGGACCGCAACCGGGGATACGCAGTATTTT,TRBV24-1,.,TRBJ2-3,.
CASSPWGQSNQPQHF,TGTGCCAGCAGCCCGTGGGGACAGAGCAATCAGCCCCAGCATTTT,TRBV3-1/TRBV3-2,TRBD1,TRBJ1-5,.
CASSYRQPYEQYF,TGTGCCAGCAGTTATCGACAGCCCTACGAGCAGTACTTC,TRBV6-2/TRBV6-3,.,TRBJ2-7,.
CASSQGTSSYEQYF,TGTGCCAGCAGCCAGGGCACGAGCTCCTACGAGCAGTACTTC,TRBV3-1/TRBV3-2,.,TRBJ2-7,.
CASSLGQGNEKLFF,TGCGCCAGCAGCTTGGGACAGGGGAATGAAAAACTGTTTTTT,TRBV5-1,TRBD1,TRBJ1-4,few
CASSSVLGGETQYF,TGTGCCAGCAGTTCAGTTCTGGGAGGAGAGACCCAGTACTTC,TRBV6-2/TRBV6-3,.,TRBJ2-5,.
CASSSTAGALNGYTF,TGTGCCAGCAGCTCAACTGCGGGGGCGCTAAATGGCTACACCTTC,TRBV7-9,.,TRBJ1-2,.
CASSYSTGGAGYTF,TGTGCCAGCAGTTACTCGACAGGGGGCGCTGGCTACACCTTC,TRBV6-5,TRBD1,TRBJ1-2,.
CASSFQDYPHNEQFF,TGCGCCAGCAGCTTCCAGGACTACCCCCACAATGAGCAGTTCTTC,TRBV4-1,.,TRBJ2-1,few
CAIRTEQETQYF,TGTGCCATCAGGACAGAACAAGAGACCCAGTACTTC,TRBV10-3,.,TRBJ2-5,.
CASSEADRYSQHF,TGTGCCAGCAGTGAAGCTGACAGATACTCCCAGCATTTT,TRBV6-1,.,TRBJ1-5,.
CASRLAGDNEQFF,TGTGCCAGCAGACTAGCGGGAGACAATGAGCAGTTCTTC,TRBV19,TRBD2,TRBJ2-1,.
CASSQGGRAYNEQFF,TGCGCCAGCAGTCAGGGCGGGAGGGCCTACAATGAGCAGTTCTTC,TRBV5-1,TRBD2,TRBJ2-1,.
CASSVVAGDNEQFF,TGTGCCAGCAGCGTAGTGGCGGGAGACAATGAGCAGTTCTTC,TRBV9,TRBD2,TRBJ2-1,.
CASSSLAGGGTDTQYF,TGCGCCAGCAGCTCCTTAGCGGGAGGCGGCACAGATACGCAGTATTTT,TRBV5-1,TRBD2,TRBJ2-3,.
CASSYSPGEADTQYF,TGTGCCAGCAGTTACTCCCCGGGAGAGGCAGATACGCAGTATTTT,TRBV6-2/TRBV6-3,.,TRBJ2-3,.
CSERGQGFAIYTF,TGCAGCGAAAGAGGGCAGGGGTTCGCAATCTACACCTTC,TRBV29-1,.,TRBJ1-2,.
CASSFGQAAEAFF,TGTGCCAGTAGTTTTGGACAGGCGGCTGAAGCTTTCTTT,TRBV19,TRBD1,TRBJ1-1,.
CATRGQGAINEQFF,TGTGCCACCAGGGGCCAGGGGGCAATCAATGAGCAGTTCTTC,TRBV24-1,TRBD1,TRBJ2-1,once
CASSDASDNEQYF,TGTGCCAGCAGTGACGCGTCCGACAACGAGCAGTACTTC,TRBV6-1,.,TRBJ2-7,once
CASSLAGTGSFQPQHF,TGTGCCAGCAGCTTAGCGGGGACAGGGTCGTTTCAGCCCCAGCATTTT,TRBV7-9,TRBD1,TRBJ1-5,.
CASSPPYDNEQFF,TGTGCCAGCTCACCACCGTATGACAATGAGCAGTTCTTC,TRBV18,.,TRBJ2-1,.
CASSPTSGTTYEQYF,TGTGCCAGCTCGCCTACTAGCGGGACCACCTACGAGCAGTACTTC,TRBV18,TRBD2,TRBJ2-7,.